The 27 T cell receptor beta chains listed next were all sequenced from one sample in a study of identifying expanded T cells in peripheral blood. Some clones are missing from TCRdb's copy, which holds only in-frame ones; the method was immunoSEQ multiplex PCR. This table has about 81,000 clones, 80% to 85% appearing once. Input material: blood. The receptors stem from a person aged 18 to 75 in good health.

The rearrangement links TRBV28 to TRBJ2-6; D assignment may be TRBD1 or TRBD2 (6 bases each). Trimming stripped 8 bases from V and 2 bases from J, with 10 bases between. CDR3 length: 14 amino acids. CDR1 is MDHEN, CDR2 SYDVKM, per germline. The CDR3 nucleotides are TGTGCCAGCGCTAGGGGGGCTGGGGCCAACGTCCTGACTTTC. Protein product: CASARGAGANVLTF.

The chain links TRBV7-6 to TRBJ1-1; perhaps TRBD1 as D (5 bases). Germline V gene sequence: CDR1 SGHVS, CDR2 FNYEAQ. The CDR3 is 13 amino acids. V lost 5 bases and J 4 bases, leaving 11 bases between the germline ends. CDR3: CASSPRQITEAFF. Here the CDR3 DNA reads TGTGCCAGCAGCCCCCGACAGATCACTGAAGCTTTCTTT.

The V gene is TRBV4-2, the J gene TRBJ2-1; 10 bases are shared with TRBD2. With 6 bases clipped from V and 3 bases from J, the junction kept 8 bases outside the gene matches. Germline CDR1 and CDR2: LGHNA and YNFKEQ. CDR3 length equals 16 residues. CDR3: CASSPFLAGDYNEQFF. DNA for the CDR3: TGTGCCAGCAGTCCGTTTCTAGCGGGAGACTACAATGAGCAGTTCTTC.

CDR3 loop: CASTLRRGNTDTQYF. In DNA, the CDR3 is TGTGCCAGCACCCTTAGACGTGGCAACACAGATACGCAGTATTTT. The genes are TRBV2 and TRBJ2-3; D unclear. This CDR3 is built from 15 residues. Germline CDR1 SNHLY, CDR2 FYNNEI. V lost 7 bases and J lost 2, with 16 bases in between.

The V gene is TRBV27, the J gene TRBJ1-1; no clear D. Germline V CDR1 and CDR2: MNHEY, SMNVEV (reference sequence). The ends were cut back, 2 bases at V and 9 bases at J, with 16 bases in the middle. This CDR3 has 14 amino acids. The CDR3 DNA sequence: TGTGCCAGCAGTTTAAGCCTTGGTAGAAATCAAGCTTTCTTT. It is translated as CASSLSLGRNQAFF.

CDR3 sequence reads: CASSSDRAQETQYF. CDR3 DNA sequence: TGTGCCAGCAGTTCTGACCGGGCCCAAGAGACCCAGTACTTC. The V and J genes are TRBV28 and TRBJ2-5; D remains ambiguous. V lost 4 bases to trimming and J lost 1 base, with 10 bases between them. In germline, CDR1 is MDHEN, CDR2 SYDVKM. The CDR3 is made up of 14 amino acids. Full variable domain (rest looked up from reference TRBV28 and TRBJ2-5): DVKVTQSSRYLVKRTGEKVFLECVQDMDHENMFWYRQDPGLGLRLIYFSYDVKMKEKGDIPEGYSVSREKKERFSLILESASTNQTSMYLCASSSDRAQETQYFGPGTRLLVL.

A single count supports this clone. The chain carries TRBV18 and TRBJ1-3; D uncertain. Trimming left V 1 base short and J 9 bases short, with 13 bases between. CDR1 and CDR2 (germline): KGHSH, LQKENI. The CDR3 has 14 amino acids. In nucleotides, the CDR3 is TGTGCCAGCTCACCACGCGATCCCGGGCTCACCATATATTTT. Protein sequence: CASSPRDPGLTIYF. The full variable domain, in which reference TRBV18 and TRBJ1-3 provide the parts outside the CDR3, is NAGVMQNPRHLVRRRGQEARLRCSPMKGHSHVYWYRQLPEEGLKFMVYLQKENIIDESGMPKERFSAEFPKEGPSILRIQQVVRGDSAAYFCASSPRDPGLTIYFGEGSWLTVV.

The count of this clone is one. The chain couples TRBV7-3 to TRBJ2-2; 8 bases map to TRBD2. The CDR3 contains 17 residues. With V trimmed by 2 bases and J by 2 bases, 7 bases remained unmatched. Looked up from germline, CDR1 is SGHTA and CDR2 is FQGTGA. CDR3 in DNA: TGTGCCAGCAGCTTATCCAGCGGGAGTGCAAACACCGGGGAGCTGTTTTTT. Protein product: CASSLSSGSANTGELFF.

The V call is TRBV30, the J call TRBJ2-5, with D perhaps matching TRBD1 (5 bases). The DNA end is a closer match to TRBJ2-7, so the J assignment may be wrong. Germline CDR1 GTSNPN, CDR2 SVGIG (reference sequence). The CDR3 is 14 residues long. The CDR3 nucleotides read TGTGCCTGGAGTGGTCTGGGGCCAAACTACGAGCAGTACTTC. As protein: CAWSGLGPNYEQYF.

A single count supports this clone. The rearrangement uses TRBV6-5 and TRBJ1-1, with D unresolved. V lost 5 bases and J lost 2, with 9 bases in between. Germline loops: CDR1 MNHEY, CDR2 SVGAGI. The CDR3 sequence is 13 residues long. CDR3: CASSPNLNTEAFF. In DNA form, the CDR3 reads TGTGCCAGCAGTCCTAATCTCAACACTGAAGCTTTCTTT.

Points on this clone: Germline is not matched at one junction end, which may reflect a read error. This sequence joins TRBV7-7 and TRBJ2-2, with D possibly matching TRBD2 (5 bases). Germline V gene sequence: CDR1 SSHAT, CDR2 FNYEAQ (reference sequence). The CDR3 has 16 residues. The CDR3 region has the DNA TGTGCTAGCAGCTTAGAGGGTAGCGTGAACACCGGGGAGCTGTTTTTT. Protein sequence: CASSLEGSVNTGELFF.

This clone was seen only once. The CDR3 nucleotides are TGTGCCAGCAGCCCATCGGGAGGTGTACAGGGAACTGAAGCTTTCTTT. Protein product: CASSPSGGVQGTEAFF. The chain joins TRBV5-4 to TRBJ1-1; D is perhaps TRBD1 (6 bases). There are 16 residues in the CDR3. Looked up from germline, CDR1 is SGHNT and CDR2 is YYREEE (reference sequence). Trimming removed 4 bases at V and 5 bases at J, with 21 bases between.

This chain links TRBV4-1 with TRBJ1-3; perhaps TRBD1 as D (6 bases). V shed 1 base and J shed 4 bases, with 14 bases lying between them. CDR1 and CDR2 (germline): MGHRA, YSYEKL. The CDR3 has 16 residues. The CDR3 is CASSQGGRGFGNTIYF. The CDR3 DNA reads TGCGCCAGCAGCCAAGGTGGCAGGGGCTTCGGAAACACCATATATTTT.

This clone was seen a single time. CDR3 residues: CASSDRVGGSDEQYF. The CDR3 coding sequence is TGTGCCAGCAGTGATCGGGTGGGGGGGTCTGACGAGCAGTACTTC. The chain uses TRBV2 and TRBJ2-7, with 7 bases matching TRBD2. Germline V gene data show CDR1 as SNHLY and CDR2 as FYNNEI. The CDR3 length is 15 residues. V lost 3 bases, J lost 5 bases, and 10 bases stayed unmatched.

Only one count was recorded for this clone. The chain recombines TRBV6-6 with TRBJ2-1; D remains unclear. Trimming pared 2 bases from V and 7 bases from J, leaving 9 bases between. This CDR3 is built from 13 residues. The germline V gene encodes CDR1 MNHNY and CDR2 SVGAGI (reference sequence). The CDR3 nucleotides read TGTGCCAGCAGTTACGGGAACAGAAATGAGCAGTTCTTC. It codes for CASSYGNRNEQFF.

The V call is TRBV30, the J call TRBJ2-2; D might be TRBD2 (6 bases). V lost 4 bases, J lost 2 bases, and 11 bases lay in between. CDR3 length: 14 amino acids. The germline V gene encodes CDR1 GTSNPN and CDR2 SVGIG (reference sequence). The CDR3 spells CAWNQRANTGELFF. The CDR3 DNA follows: TGTGCCTGGAATCAGCGGGCAAACACCGGGGAGCTGTTTTTT. Full variable domain (outside the CDR3, taken from reference TRBV30 and TRBJ2-2): SQTIHQWPATLVQPVGSPLSLECTVEGTSNPNLYWYRQAAGRGLQLLFYSVGIGQISSEVPQNLSASRPQDRQFILSSKKLLLSDSGFYLCAWNQRANTGELFFGEGSRLTVL.

This clone was observed a few times. The rearrangement joins TRBV7-2 to TRBJ2-1; 7 bases align to TRBD2. This CDR3 spans 15 amino acids. Germline loops: CDR1 SGHTA, CDR2 FQGNSA. Unmatched junction bases numbered 13, after V lost 5 bases and J lost 9 bases. DNA of the CDR3: TGTGCCAGCAGCCAAGGCGGGACTACCTCGCGTGAGCAGTTCTTC. It encodes CASSQGGTTSREQFF.

This chain connects TRBV6-1 to TRBJ1-5; no clear D. Deletions cut 8 bases from V and 5 bases from J, with 10 bases between. The CDR3 sequence is 12 residues long. In germline, CDR1 is MNHNS, CDR2 SASEGT. CDR3 protein: CASAFGDQPQHF. The DNA for the CDR3 is TGTGCCAGCGCATTTGGTGATCAGCCCCAGCATTTT.

Only one count was recorded for this clone. V usage is TRBV4-1 and J usage is TRBJ1-2; no definite D call. There are 15 residues in the CDR3. CDR1 is MGHRA and CDR2 is YSYEKL in the germline V gene. V lost 1 base to trimming and J lost 2 bases, with 11 bases between them. As DNA, the CDR3 is TGCGCCAGCAGCCAAGTGGTGGCCCAGAACTATGGCTACACCTTC. Protein sequence: CASSQVVAQNYGYTF.

The chain employs TRBV9 and TRBJ2-7, with D unresolved. Germline V CDR1 and CDR2: SGDLS, YYNGEE. Trimming shortened V by 4 bases and J by 4 bases, and 15 bases separated the two germline ends. The CDR3 is made up of 14 amino acids. The CDR3 nucleotides read TGTGCCAGCAGCCCCCCGGTTCCCTCGTACGAGCAGTACTTC. Translation gives CASSPPVPSYEQYF.

This clone was detected many times. The chain links TRBV5-4 to TRBJ1-4; 8 bases agree with TRBD1. Trimming at V came to 4 bases and at J to 4 bases, leaving 6 bases not matched to a gene. The germline V gene has CDR1 SGHNT and CDR2 YYREEE (reference sequence). The CDR3 extends over 15 amino acids. In DNA, the CDR3 is TGTGCCAGCAGCAAAGGACAGGGTGATAATGAAAAACTGTTTTTT. Translated: CASSKGQGDNEKLFF.

This chain joins TRBV7-6 and TRBJ1-2; 7 bases fit TRBD1. Germline lookup yields CDR1 SGHVS and CDR2 FNYEAQ. The CDR3 is 17 amino acids. Trimming cost V 1 base and J 5 bases; bases outside gene matches: 13. CDR3 sequence: CASSLGRTGDVIYGYTF. The CDR3, as DNA: TGTGCCAGCAGCTTAGGTCGGACAGGCGACGTTATATATGGCTACACCTTC. Full variable domain (remainder filled in from reference TRBV7-6 and TRBJ1-2): GAGVSQSPRYKVTKRGQDVALRCDPISGHVSLYWYRQALGQGPEFLTYFNYEAQQDKSGLPNDRFSAERPEGSISTLTIQRTEQRDSAMYRCASSLGRTGDVIYGYTFGSGTRLTVV.

This chain joins TRBV25-1 and TRBJ2-3; TRBD1 agrees at 7 bases. The CDR3 has 16 amino acids. With 4 bases clipped from V and 1 base from J, the junction kept 8 bases outside the gene matches. From germline, CDR1 is MGHDK and CDR2 SYGVNS. The CDR3 DNA is TGTGCCAGCAGTGCTGACAGGGTTTGGGGCACAGATACGCAGTATTTT. Translation: CASSADRVWGTDTQYF.

This clone was seen more than once but under ten times. V is TRBV7-2 and J is TRBJ2-3; no clear D. The CDR3 has 13 residues. The germline V gene encodes CDR1 SGHTA and CDR2 FQGNSA. V was cut by 5 bases and J by 2 bases, with 8 bases left in between. The DNA of the CDR3 is TGTGCCAGCAGCCCCTTAGCCACAGATACGCAGTATTTT. Translation: CASSPLATDTQYF.

CDR3 region: CASSVAISPYNEQFF. The CDR3 coding sequence is TGTGCCAGCAGCGTAGCTATTTCACCCTACAATGAGCAGTTCTTC. The chain links TRBV9 to TRBJ2-1; D unresolved. The CDR3 runs 15 residues. V dropped 0 bases and J dropped 2 bases, with 9 bases sitting between them. Germline V gene sequence: CDR1 SGDLS, CDR2 YYNGEE. The complete variable domain, with remaining parts taken from reference TRBV9 and TRBJ2-1, reads DSGVTQTPKHLITATGQRVTLRCSPRSGDLSVYWYQQSLDQGLQFLIQYYNGEERAKGNILERFSAQQFPDLHSELNLSSLELGDSALYFCASSVAISPYNEQFFGPGTRLTVL.

The J gene is TRBJ1-1, the V gene TRBV5-6; TRBD1 aligns across 7 bases. This CDR3 region has 11 residues. CDR1 and CDR2 from the germline V gene are SGHDT and YYEEEE. V lost 2 bases, J lost 12 bases, and 4 bases stayed unmatched. The CDR3 sequence is CASSFRGPSFF. CDR3 coding DNA: TGTGCCAGCAGCTTTAGGGGGCCGTCTTTCTTT.

The gene calls are TRBV6-5 and TRBJ1-2, with D tentatively TRBD1 (6 bases). Germline CDR1 MNHEY, CDR2 SVGAGI. The CDR3 sequence is 14 residues long. V shed 0 bases and J shed 8 bases, with 13 bases lying between them. CDR3 protein: CASSYSTGYAGYTF. The CDR3 DNA sequence: TGTGCCAGCAGTTACTCGACAGGCTACGCGGGCTACACCTTC.